This TCR beta chain was sequenced for a study of CD8+CD57+ T cells in acquired aplastic anemia. The study's findings and limits: Significance was not reached for CD8+ Simpson's diversity between patients and controls. Patients and controls were found to share twenty-nine CD8+ CDR3 sequences.

CDR1 and CDR2 (germline): SEHNR, FQNEAQ (reference sequence). The V end was cut by 4 bases, the J end by 6 bases, with 6 bases between. This CDR3 contains 12 residues. This clonotype was detected only a few times. Its antigen remains unidentified. Template material for TCR beta VDJ and CDR3 profiling consisted of genomic DNA. TCRdb reprocessed the reads with MiXCR, giving one entry per CDR3 protein. Of some 140,000 distinct CDR3 sequences detected, roughly two fifths appear once; the ten largest clones hold almost 8.5%. Sequences were obtained from sorted CD4+, CD8+, or CD8+CD57+ T cells (not recorded which) from PBMCs. The chain is built from TRBV7-9 and TRBJ2-2; D is undetermined. The source of this sequence is a human donor in good health, serving as a control. The CDR3 protein is CASSWASGELFF. CDR3 bases: TGTGCCAGCAGCTGGGCATCCGGGGAGCTGTTTTTT.